The rows below give T cell receptor beta chains drawn from one sample of a study of beta chain features in type 1 diabetes. Generated by immunoSEQ multiplex PCR, the TCRdb table keeps only in-frame clones and is missing some. Here the sample spans 600,000 to 700,000 clones, over 10% being singletons. Sequencing input: naive CD4+ T cells from blood. These receptors came from a man younger than 45 with type 1 diabetes. The CDR3 runs from the conserved cysteine through the conserved F or W. D genes are given only for firm matches. Clone size is not always given. Where it is, it says once, few, many or a class for expanded clones.

d_call clone_size j_call v_call cdr3_aa cdr3_nt
NA few TRBJ2-7 TRBV25-1 CASTTTQSYEQYF TGTGCCAGCACTACCACCCAGTCCTACGAGCAGTACTTC
TRBD1 few TRBJ2-4 TRBV5-4 CASNNQGTGENIQYF TGTGCCAGCAACAATCAAGGGACAGGGGAAAACATTCAGTACTTC
NA NA TRBJ1-2 TRBV25-1 CASSEPGRLNYGYTF TGTGCCAGCAGTGAACCAGGACGTCTTAACTATGGCTACACCTTC
NA NA TRBJ1-3 TRBV18 CASSPNDRISGNTIYF TGTGCCAGCTCACCAAATGACCGGATCTCTGGAAACACCATATATTTT
TRBD1 NA TRBJ1-2 TRBV6-6 CASREDRGNHNYGYTF TGTGCCAGCAGGGAGGACAGGGGTAATCATAACTATGGCTACACCTTC
NA NA TRBJ2-7 TRBV18 CASSPAGQYYEQYF TGTGCCAGCTCACCAGCTGGACAGTACTACGAGCAGTACTTC
NA few TRBJ2-5 TRBV27 CASSPRGGEETQYF TGTGCCAGCAGTCCCCGCGGAGGAGAAGAGACCCAGTACTTC
NA few TRBJ2-2 TRBV27 CASSLSYAATTGELFF TGTGCCAGCAGTTTGAGTTATGCAGCAACTACCGGGGAGCTGTTTTTT
TRBD1 NA TRBJ1-2 TRBV19 CASSDFPGQGLYGYTF TGTGCCAGTAGCGATTTCCCGGGACAGGGGCTGTATGGCTACACCTTC
TRBD1 few TRBJ2-5 TRBV28 CASSQSQGNQETQYF TGTGCCAGCAGTCAATCACAGGGGAATCAAGAGACCCAGTACTTC
NA few TRBJ1-5 TRBV29-1 CSVQGGNQPQHF TGCAGCGTCCAGGGAGGTAATCAGCCCCAGCATTTT
NA few TRBJ2-4 TRBV7-8 CASSPSRGAKNIQYF TGTGCCAGCAGCCCATCTCGGGGAGCCAAAAACATTCAGTACTTC
NA NA TRBJ2-3 TRBV11-2 CASSSERGYTQYF TGTGCCAGCAGCTCAGAGAGGGGGTATACGCAGTATTTT
NA NA TRBJ2-1 TRBV5-8 CASSFGTYNEQFF TGTGCCAGCAGCTTCGGGACGTACAATGAGCAGTTCTTC
TRBD1 few TRBJ2-7 TRBV30 CAGNSRGGFYEQYF TGTGCCGGGAACTCGAGAGGGGGCTTCTACGAGCAGTACTTC
NA NA TRBJ2-1 TRBV18 CASSGGTDNEQFF TGTGCCAGCTCCGGGGGGACAGACAATGAGCAGTTCTTC
NA few TRBJ2-1 TRBV4-3 CASSRPGNSMGEQFF TGCGCCAGCAGCCGTCCCGGGAACAGTATGGGTGAGCAGTTCTTC
NA NA TRBJ1-2 TRBV10-3 CAISESLKGNYGYTF TGTGCCATCAGTGAGTCCCTTAAGGGTAACTATGGCTACACCTTC
NA NA TRBJ2-7 TRBV7-9 CASSEQARSEQYF TGTGCCAGCAGCGAACAGGCAAGGTCCGAGCAGTACTTC
NA NA TRBJ1-6 TRBV4-1 CASSRGTPTNSPLHF TGCGCCAGCAGCCGGGGGACACCAACTAATTCACCCCTCCACTTT
TRBD1 NA TRBJ2-5 TRBV19 CASSYYGTGGGETQYF TGTGCCAGTAGCTATTACGGTACAGGGGGAGGAGAGACCCAGTACTTC
NA few TRBJ2-2 TRBV5-1 CASSLAMEPGELFF TGCGCCAGCAGCTTGGCCATGGAACCCGGGGAGCTGTTTTTT
TRBD1 NA TRBJ2-7 TRBV18 CASSPKTGNEQYF TGTGCCAGCTCACCAAAGACAGGGAACGAGCAGTACTTC
TRBD1 NA TRBJ2-7 TRBV28 CASSVRTGAYEQYF TGTGCCAGCAGCGTCCGGACAGGCGCCTACGAGCAGTACTTC
NA few TRBJ1-6 TRBV30 CAWSLRPPSSPLHF TGTGCCTGGAGCCTCCGGCCCCCCAGTTCACCCCTCCACTTT
NA few TRBJ2-3 TRBV11-2 CASSRLEFTDTQYF TGTGCCAGCAGTCGCCTCGAGTTCACAGATACGCAGTATTTT
NA NA TRBJ2-5 TRBV2 CASILLPGETQYF TGTGCCAGCATCCTACTCCCGGGTGAGACCCAGTACTTC
TRBD1 few TRBJ1-6 TRBV5-1 CASSAGQGAGSPLHF TGCGCCAGCAGCGCTGGACAGGGTGCGGGTTCACCCCTCCACTTT
TRBD1 NA TRBJ2-7 TRBV18 CASSPQGQGAYEQYF TGTGCCAGCTCACCACAAGGACAGGGGGCCTACGAGCAGTACTTC